This passage covers 14 T cell receptor beta chains from one sample sequenced in a study of T-cell reconstitution after alpha-beta-depleted transplantation in children. Researchers prepared the TCRbeta library using unique molecular identifiers, the study reports. TCRdb called the PCR reads again in MiXCR, with one record for every CDR3 protein. The table records 450,000 to 600,000 distinct CDR3 sequences, over 9.5% of them present only once. This specimen was PBMCs, taken before TCRalphabeta/CD19-depleted stem cell transplant. The receptor source for this set is a child younger than 10 with inherited bone marrow failure, due to receive a stem cell transplant.

This clonotype was seen many times. V and J are TRBV30 and TRBJ1-2, with D possibly TRBD1 on 5 matching bases. Trimming shortened V by 3 bases and J by 4 bases, and 15 bases separated the two germline ends. Germline CDR1 reads GTSNPN; CDR2 reads SVGIG (reference sequence). The CDR3 loop spans 14 amino acids. CDR3: CAWRVAGWSYGYTF. The DNA for the CDR3 is TGTGCCTGGAGAGTGGCAGGGTGGAGCTATGGCTACACCTTC.

This clonotype was observed at least ten times. The rearrangement links TRBV2 to TRBJ2-1; tentatively, D is TRBD2 (5 bases). V was shortened by 6 bases and J by 3 bases, with 12 bases between the two germline ends. The CDR3 length is 14 residues. Per the germline V gene, CDR1 is SNHLY and CDR2 is FYNNEI. CDR3 region: CASRLGRGYNEQFF. The CDR3 DNA reads TGTGCCAGCAGGCTCGGACGGGGCTACAATGAGCAGTTCTTC.

This clonotype came up many times. The chain is built from TRBV10-3 and TRBJ2-1; 13 bases are a match to TRBD2. Looked up from germline, CDR1 is ENHRY and CDR2 is SYGVKD. The CDR3 sequence is 15 residues long. The V and J ends lost 7 bases and 3 bases, in that order; junction bases with no gene match: 3. The CDR3 DNA follows: TGTGCCATCACCCGGACTAGCGGGAGCTACAATGAGCAGTTCTTC. Amino acid sequence: CAITRTSGSYNEQFF.

The table lists this clonotype with a few counts. V usage is TRBV10-2 and J usage is TRBJ2-2; D assignment may be TRBD1 or TRBD2 (5 bases each). The CDR3 consists of 13 residues. Trimming took 2 bases from V and 7 from J, leaving 8 bases between them. The V gene's germline CDR1 is WSHSY and CDR2 SAAADI. The CDR3 loop reads CASSEGAGGELFF. CDR3 nucleotides: TGCGCCAGCAGTGAGGGGGCGGGCGGGGAGCTGTTTTTT.

On this clonotype: A much larger clone differs from this one at a single base, so this may be a read error. This chain joins TRBV27 and TRBJ2-3, with 10 bases aligning to TRBD2. Looked up from germline, CDR1 is MNHEY and CDR2 is SMNVEV (reference sequence). The CDR3 consists of 15 residues. CDR3 nucleotide sequence: TGTGCCAGCAGTTCCGGGACTAGCGCAACAGATATGCAGTATTTT. This gives the protein CASSSGTSATDMQYF.

The count of this clonotype is one. The chain has TRBV5-4 and TRBJ2-2, with TRBD1 matching 8 bases. The CDR3 is made up of 16 amino acids. V lost 0 bases and J lost 4; bases outside the gene matches: 5. From germline, CDR1 is SGHNT and CDR2 YYREEE (reference sequence). As DNA, the CDR3 is TGTGCCAGCAGCTTGGTGTGGCAGGGGGCCACCGGGGAGCTGTTTTTT. This sequence encodes CASSLVWQGATGELFF.

This clonotype was counted at least ten times. The chain uses TRBV4-1 and TRBJ1-2; D might be TRBD1 (5 bases). From germline, CDR1 is MGHRA and CDR2 YSYEKL. This CDR3 comprises 15 residues. V lost 0 bases and J 2 bases, leaving 10 bases between the germline ends. CDR3 in DNA: TGCGCCAGCAGCCAAGACGTCCAGGGAAACTATGGCTACACCTTC. Translating it yields CASSQDVQGNYGYTF.

This clonotype was observed a few times. The chain is built from TRBV20-1 and TRBJ2-1, with 9 bases identical to TRBD2. V was pared by 7 bases and J by 9 bases, with 10 bases of the junction left unmatched. CDR1 and CDR2 (germline): DFQATT, SNEGSKA (reference sequence). This CDR3 is 13 amino acids long. The CDR3 sequence: CSERTSESGEQFF. Here the CDR3 DNA reads TGCAGTGAGAGGACTAGCGAATCTGGTGAGCAGTTCTTC.

Ten or more counts support this clonotype. The J gene is TRBJ2-6, the V gene TRBV25-1, with 9 bases aligning to TRBD1. Germline V lookup: CDR1 MGHDK, CDR2 SYGVNS. The CDR3 has 18 amino acids. V shed 1 base, J shed 2 bases, and the junction held 6 bases outside the gene matches. The CDR3 DNA sequence: TGTGCCAGCAGTGAATCCGGGACAGGGAGGACTGGGGCCAACGTCCTGACTTTC. Protein sequence: CASSESGTGRTGANVLTF.

This clonotype was picked up many times. Here the CDR3 DNA reads TGCGCCAGCAGCTTAAGACTAGCGGGAGCCACAGATACGCAGTATTTT. Translated, it gives CASSLRLAGATDTQYF. The J gene is TRBJ2-3, the V gene TRBV5-1, with 12 bases identical to TRBD2. V shed 2 bases, J shed 2 bases, and the junction held 3 bases outside the gene matches. Germline values: CDR1 SGHRS, CDR2 YFSETQ. This CDR3 contains 16 residues.

The CDR3: CASSPGRSQETQYF. The CDR3 bases are TGTGCCAGCAGCCCGGGACGATCACAAGAGACCCAGTACTTC. The chain couples TRBV7-2 to TRBJ2-5; D may be TRBD1 or TRBD2 (5 bases each). The CDR3 has 14 amino acids. Trimming shortened V by 5 bases and J by 2 bases, and 12 bases separated the two germline ends. Germline V CDR1 and CDR2: SGHTA, FQGNSA.

This clonotype appeared a single time. A much bigger clone sits one base away, suggesting this may be a read error. V gene TRBV18 combines with J gene TRBJ1-1; D ambiguous. V gave up 4 bases and J gave up 4 bases, with 4 bases separating them. Germline CDR1 and CDR2: KGHSH and LQKENI. The CDR3 is 11 residues long. CDR3 DNA: TGTGCCAGCTCACAGGCCACTGAAGCTTTCTTT. This gives the protein CASSQATEAFF.

This clonotype was seen repeatedly, ten times or more. The rearrangement uses TRBV6-2 or TRBV6-3 and TRBJ1-1; 8 nucleotides match TRBD1. J gave up 12 bases and V 7 bases, and 13 bases lay outside the gene matches. The germline V gene encodes CDR1 MNHEY and CDR2 SVGEGT. This CDR3 spans 13 amino acids. The DNA of the CDR3 is TGTGCCAGCACCACGTGGGACAGGCCCGGAACTTTCTTT. As protein: CASTTWDRPGTFF.

This clonotype was seen at least ten times. For the CDR3, the DNA is TGCGCCAGCAGCCAAGATAGGCCGCCCACTAGCACAGATACGCAGTATTTT. Encoded protein: CASSQDRPPTSTDTQYF. The chain combines TRBV4-3 with TRBJ2-3; D not resolved. This CDR3 contains 17 residues. V lost 0 bases and J lost 0, with 13 bases in between. In germline, CDR1 is LGHNA, CDR2 YSLEER.